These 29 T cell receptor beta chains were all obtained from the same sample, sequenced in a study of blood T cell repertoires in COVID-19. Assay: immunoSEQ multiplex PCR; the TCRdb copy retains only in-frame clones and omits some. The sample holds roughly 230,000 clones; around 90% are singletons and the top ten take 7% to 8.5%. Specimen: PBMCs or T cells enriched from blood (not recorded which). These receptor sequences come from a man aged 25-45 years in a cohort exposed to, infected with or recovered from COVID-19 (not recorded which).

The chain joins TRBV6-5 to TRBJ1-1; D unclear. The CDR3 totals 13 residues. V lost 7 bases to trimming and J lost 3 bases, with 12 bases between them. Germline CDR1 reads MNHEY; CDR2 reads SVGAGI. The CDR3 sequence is CASIPDGYTEAFF. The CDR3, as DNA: TGTGCCAGCATCCCAGACGGGTACACTGAAGCTTTCTTT.

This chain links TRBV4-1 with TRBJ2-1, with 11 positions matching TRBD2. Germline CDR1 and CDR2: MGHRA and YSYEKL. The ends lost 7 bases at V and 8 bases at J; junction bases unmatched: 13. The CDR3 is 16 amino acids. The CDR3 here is CASNQRLAGIVDEQFF. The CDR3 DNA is TGCGCCAGCAACCAGAGACTAGCGGGAATTGTCGATGAGCAGTTCTTC.

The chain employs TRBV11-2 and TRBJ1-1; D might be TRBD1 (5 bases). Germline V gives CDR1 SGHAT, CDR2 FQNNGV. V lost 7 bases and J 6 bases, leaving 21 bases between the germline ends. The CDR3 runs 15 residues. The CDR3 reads CASTLRGDRDAEAFF. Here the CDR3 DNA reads TGTGCCAGCACCCTGCGGGGGGACCGGGACGCTGAAGCTTTCTTT.

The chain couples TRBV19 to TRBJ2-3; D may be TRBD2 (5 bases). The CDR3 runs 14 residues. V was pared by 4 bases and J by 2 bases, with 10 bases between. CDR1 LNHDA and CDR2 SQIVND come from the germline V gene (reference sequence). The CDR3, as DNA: TGTGCCAGTAGTAAGGCCGGGAACACAGATACGCAGTATTTT. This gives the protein CASSKAGNTDTQYF.

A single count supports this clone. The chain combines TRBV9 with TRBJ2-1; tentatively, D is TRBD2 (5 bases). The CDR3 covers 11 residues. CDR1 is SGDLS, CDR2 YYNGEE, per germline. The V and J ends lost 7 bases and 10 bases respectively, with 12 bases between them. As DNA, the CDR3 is TGTGCCAGCGCCAGAGGGCCCGAGCAGTTCTTC. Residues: CASARGPEQFF.

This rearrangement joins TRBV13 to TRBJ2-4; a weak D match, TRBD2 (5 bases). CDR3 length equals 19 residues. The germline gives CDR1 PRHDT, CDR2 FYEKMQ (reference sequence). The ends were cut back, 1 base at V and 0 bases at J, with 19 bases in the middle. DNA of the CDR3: TGTGCCAGCAGCTTAGAGGGAGCAGGCTTGGGCCTAGCCAAAAACATTCAGTACTTC. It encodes CASSLEGAGLGLAKNIQYF. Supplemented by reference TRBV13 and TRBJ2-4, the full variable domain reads AAGVIQSPRHLIKEKRETATLKCYPIPRHDTVYWYQQGPGQDPQFLISFYEKMQSDKGSIPDRFSAQQFSDYHSELNMSSLELGDSALYFCASSLEGAGLGLAKNIQYFGAGTRLSVL.

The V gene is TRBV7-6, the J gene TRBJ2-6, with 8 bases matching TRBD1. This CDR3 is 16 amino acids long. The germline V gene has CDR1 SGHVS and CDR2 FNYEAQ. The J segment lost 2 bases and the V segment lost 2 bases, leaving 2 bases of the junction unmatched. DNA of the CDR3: TGTGCCAGCAGCTTACGGACAGGGACTGGGGCCAACGTCCTGACTTTC. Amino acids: CASSLRTGTGANVLTF.

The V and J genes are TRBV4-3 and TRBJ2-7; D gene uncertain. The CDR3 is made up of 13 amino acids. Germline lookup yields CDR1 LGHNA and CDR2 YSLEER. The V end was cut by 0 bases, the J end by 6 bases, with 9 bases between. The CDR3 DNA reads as TGCGCCAGCAGCCAAGATCGGCCAGGCGAGCAGTACTTC. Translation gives CASSQDRPGEQYF.

CDR3 loop: CASSSHSSYEQYF. CDR3 DNA: TGTGCCAGCAGCTCTCACAGCTCCTACGAGCAGTACTTC. This chain connects TRBV5-4 to TRBJ2-7; no definite D call. Germline values: CDR1 SGHNT, CDR2 YYREEE (reference sequence). The CDR3 extends over 13 amino acids. V lost 3 bases and J lost 0, with 7 bases in between.

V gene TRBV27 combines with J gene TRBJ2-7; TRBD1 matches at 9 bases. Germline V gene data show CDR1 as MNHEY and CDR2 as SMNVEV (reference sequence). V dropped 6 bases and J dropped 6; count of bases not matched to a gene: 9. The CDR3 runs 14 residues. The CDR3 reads CASSPGTGLSEQYF. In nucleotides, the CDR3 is TGTGCCAGCAGCCCCGGGACAGGGCTTTCCGAGCAGTACTTC.

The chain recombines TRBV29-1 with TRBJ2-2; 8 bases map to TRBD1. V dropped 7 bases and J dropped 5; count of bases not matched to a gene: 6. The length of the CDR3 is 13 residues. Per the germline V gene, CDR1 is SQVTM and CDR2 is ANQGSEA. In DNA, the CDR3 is TGCAGCGGGACAGGGTTTTCAACCGGGGAGCTGTTTTTT. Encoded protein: CSGTGFSTGELFF.

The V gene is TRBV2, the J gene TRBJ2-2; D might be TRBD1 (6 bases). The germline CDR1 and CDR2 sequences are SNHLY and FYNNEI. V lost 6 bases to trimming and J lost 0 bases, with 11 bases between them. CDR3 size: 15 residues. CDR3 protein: CASRTGTTNTGELFF. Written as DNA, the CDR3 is TGTGCCAGCAGGACCGGGACAACGAACACCGGGGAGCTGTTTTTT.

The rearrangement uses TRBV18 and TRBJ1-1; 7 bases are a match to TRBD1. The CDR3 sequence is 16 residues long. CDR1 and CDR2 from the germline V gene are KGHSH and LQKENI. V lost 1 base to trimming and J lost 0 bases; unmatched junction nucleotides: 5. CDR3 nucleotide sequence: TGTGCCAGCTCACCACAAGAGGGACAGCTGAACACTGAAGCTTTCTTT. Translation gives CASSPQEGQLNTEAFF.

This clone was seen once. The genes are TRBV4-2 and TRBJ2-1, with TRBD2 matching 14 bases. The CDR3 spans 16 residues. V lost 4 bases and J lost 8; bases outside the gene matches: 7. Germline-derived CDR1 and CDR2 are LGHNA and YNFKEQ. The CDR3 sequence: CASSPPGLAGVHEQFF. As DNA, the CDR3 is TGTGCCAGCAGCCCTCCGGGACTAGCGGGAGTTCATGAGCAGTTCTTC.

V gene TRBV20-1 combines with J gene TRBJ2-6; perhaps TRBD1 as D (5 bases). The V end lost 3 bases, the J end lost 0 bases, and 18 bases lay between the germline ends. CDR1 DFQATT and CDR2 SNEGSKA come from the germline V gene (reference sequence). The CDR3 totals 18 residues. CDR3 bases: TGCAGTGCTAGTGGTGGTTGGGGCCCAAGCTCTGGGGCCAACGTCCTGACTTTC. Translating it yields CSASGGWGPSSGANVLTF.

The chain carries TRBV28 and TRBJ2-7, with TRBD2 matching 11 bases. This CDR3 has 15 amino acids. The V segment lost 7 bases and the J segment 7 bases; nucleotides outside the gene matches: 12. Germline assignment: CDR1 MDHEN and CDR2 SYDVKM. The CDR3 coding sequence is TGTGCCAGCACCGAGCTAGCGGGAGGCCCTAGAGAGCAGTACTTC. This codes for CASTELAGGPREQYF.

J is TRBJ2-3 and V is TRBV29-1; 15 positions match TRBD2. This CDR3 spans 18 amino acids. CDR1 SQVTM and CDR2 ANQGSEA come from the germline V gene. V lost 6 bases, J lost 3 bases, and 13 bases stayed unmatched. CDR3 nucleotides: TGCAGCGTCACCGGACTAGCGGGAGGGGACGCACCGACAGATACGCAGTATTTT. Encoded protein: CSVTGLAGGDAPTDTQYF.

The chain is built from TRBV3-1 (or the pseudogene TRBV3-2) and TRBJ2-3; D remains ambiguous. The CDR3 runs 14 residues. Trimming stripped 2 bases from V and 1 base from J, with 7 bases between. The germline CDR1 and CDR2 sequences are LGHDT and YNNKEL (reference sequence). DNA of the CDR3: TGTGCCAGCAGCCAACTTTCTGGCACAGATACGCAGTATTTT. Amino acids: CASSQLSGTDTQYF.

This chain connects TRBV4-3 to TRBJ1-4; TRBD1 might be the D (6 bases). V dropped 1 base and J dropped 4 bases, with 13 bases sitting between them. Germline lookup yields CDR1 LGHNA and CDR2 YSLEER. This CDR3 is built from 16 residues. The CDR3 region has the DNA TGCGCCAGCAGCCAAGGGTGGACAGCAGATAATGAAAAACTGTTTTTT. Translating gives CASSQGWTADNEKLFF.

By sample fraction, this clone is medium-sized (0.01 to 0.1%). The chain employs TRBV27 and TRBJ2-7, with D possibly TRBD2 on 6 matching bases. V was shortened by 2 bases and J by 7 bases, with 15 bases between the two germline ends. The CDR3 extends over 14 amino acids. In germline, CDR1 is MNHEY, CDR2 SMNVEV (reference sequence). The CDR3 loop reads CASSLGGIPKEQYF. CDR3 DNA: TGTGCCAGCAGTTTAGGGGGGATCCCTAAGGAGCAGTACTTC.

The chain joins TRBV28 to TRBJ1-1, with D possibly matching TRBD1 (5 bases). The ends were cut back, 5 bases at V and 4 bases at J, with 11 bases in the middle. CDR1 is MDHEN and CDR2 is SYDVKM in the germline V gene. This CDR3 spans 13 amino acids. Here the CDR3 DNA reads TGTGCCAGCAGTATTGGACATTCCACTGAAGCTTTCTTT. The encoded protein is CASSIGHSTEAFF.

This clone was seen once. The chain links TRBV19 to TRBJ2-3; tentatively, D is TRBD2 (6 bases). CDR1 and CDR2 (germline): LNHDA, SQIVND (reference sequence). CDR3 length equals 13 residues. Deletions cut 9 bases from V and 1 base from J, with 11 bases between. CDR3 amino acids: CASGTSGTDTQYF. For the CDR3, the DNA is TGTGCCAGCGGGACTTCCGGCACAGATACGCAGTATTTT.

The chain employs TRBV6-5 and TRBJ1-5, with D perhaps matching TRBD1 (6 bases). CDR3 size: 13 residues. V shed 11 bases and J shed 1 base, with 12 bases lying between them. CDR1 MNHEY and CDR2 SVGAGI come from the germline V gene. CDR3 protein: CAVTGWSNQPQHF. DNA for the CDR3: TGTGCCGTTACAGGGTGGAGCAATCAGCCCCAGCATTTT.

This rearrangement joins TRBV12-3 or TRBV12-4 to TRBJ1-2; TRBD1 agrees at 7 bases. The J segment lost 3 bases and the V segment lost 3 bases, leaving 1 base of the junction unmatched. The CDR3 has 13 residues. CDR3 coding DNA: TGTGCCAGCAGTTTTGGACAGGACTATGGCTACACCTTC. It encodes CASSFGQDYGYTF.

CDR3 sequence reads: CASSLMVAGGEETQYF. CDR3 nucleotide sequence: TGTGCCAGCAGCTTGATGGTAGCGGGGGGGGAAGAGACCCAGTACTTC. The chain joins TRBV7-6 to TRBJ2-5; 11 positions agree with TRBD2. Germline V lookup: CDR1 SGHVS, CDR2 FNYEAQ. There are 16 residues in the CDR3. The trim removed 3 bases at V and 3 bases at J, leaving 6 bases unmatched. Based on the CDR3 plus reference TRBV7-6 and TRBJ2-5, the full variable domain is GAGVSQSPRYKVTKRGQDVALRCDPISGHVSLYWYRQALGQGPEFLTYFNYEAQQDKSGLPNDRFSAERPEGSISTLTIQRTEQRDSAMYRCASSLMVAGGEETQYFGPGTRLLVL.

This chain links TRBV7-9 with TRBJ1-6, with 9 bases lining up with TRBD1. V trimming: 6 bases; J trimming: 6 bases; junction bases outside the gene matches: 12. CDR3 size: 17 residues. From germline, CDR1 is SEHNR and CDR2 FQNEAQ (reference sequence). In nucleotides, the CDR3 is TGTGCCAGCAGTTCAAACCGGGACAGGGAATTTAATTCACCCCTCCACTTT. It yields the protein CASSSNRDREFNSPLHF.

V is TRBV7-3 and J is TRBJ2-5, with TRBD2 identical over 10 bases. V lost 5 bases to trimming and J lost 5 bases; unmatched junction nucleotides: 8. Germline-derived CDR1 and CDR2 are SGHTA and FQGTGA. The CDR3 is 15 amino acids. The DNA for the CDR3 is TGTGCCAGCAGCCCCAGCGGGAGGGCCAGGGAGACCCAGTACTTC. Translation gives CASSPSGRARETQYF.

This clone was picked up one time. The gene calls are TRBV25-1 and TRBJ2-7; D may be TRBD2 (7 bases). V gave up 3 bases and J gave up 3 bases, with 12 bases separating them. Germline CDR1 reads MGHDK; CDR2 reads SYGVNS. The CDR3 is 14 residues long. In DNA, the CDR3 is TGTGCCAGCAGTGATAGGGGGGGGGTCTACGAGCAGTACTTC. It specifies CASSDRGGVYEQYF.

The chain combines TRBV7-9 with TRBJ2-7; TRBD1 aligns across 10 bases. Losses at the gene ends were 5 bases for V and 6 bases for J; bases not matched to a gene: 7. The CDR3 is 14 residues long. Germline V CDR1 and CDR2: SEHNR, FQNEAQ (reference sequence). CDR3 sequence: CASSLRDRGAEQYF. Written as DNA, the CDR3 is TGTGCCAGCAGCCTCCGGGACAGGGGAGCCGAGCAGTACTTC.